This passage covers 7 T cell receptor beta chains from one sample sequenced in a study of CD8+CD57+ T cells in acquired aplastic anemia. Patients included in sequencing had previously demonstrated CD8+CD57+ cell expansion by flow cytometry. Genomic DNA acted as the template from which TCR beta VDJ combination and CDR3 sequence profiling were carried out. MiXCR, applied by TCRdb to the reads, yields one record per CDR3 protein. The sample yields around 430,000 distinct CDR3 sequences, around a third seen once. Material for sequencing was sorted CD4+, CD8+, or CD8+CD57+ T cells (not recorded which) from PBMCs. The receptors stem from a human donor with aplastic anemia.

This clonotype was observed at least ten times. The gene calls are TRBV19 and TRBJ1-6; TRBD1 is a possible D gene (5 bases). The CDR3 contains 14 residues. V lost 9 bases and J 2 bases, leaving 11 bases between the germline ends. Per the germline V gene, CDR1 is LNHDA and CDR2 is SQIVND (reference sequence). The chain's CDR3 is CASIGAAYNSPLHF. DNA for the CDR3: TGTGCCAGCATTGGGGCAGCCTATAATTCACCCCTCCACTTT. The complete variable domain, with remaining parts taken from reference TRBV19 and TRBJ1-6, reads DGGITQSPKYLFRKEGQNVTLSCEQNLNHDAMYWYRQDPGQGLRLIYYSQIVNDFQKGDIAEGYSVSREKKESFPLTVTSAQKNPTAFYLCASIGAAYNSPLHFGNGTRLTVT.

There are a few counts of this clonotype. The chain couples TRBV14 to TRBJ1-1; D uncertain. CDR1 and CDR2 from the germline V gene are SGHDN and FVKESK. V lost 3 bases, J lost 0 bases, and 17 bases lay in between. The CDR3 extends over 17 amino acids. CDR3 amino acids: CASSQGVGYRVNTEAFF. The CDR3 region has the DNA TGTGCCAGCAGCCAGGGAGTAGGGTACAGAGTGAACACTGAAGCTTTCTTT. The whole variable domain, remainder taken from reference TRBV14 and TRBJ1-1, is EAGVTQFPSHSVIEKGQTVTLRCDPISGHDNLYWYRRVMGKEIKFLLHFVKESKQDESGMPNNRFLAERTGGTYSTLKVQPAELEDSGVYFCASSQGVGYRVNTEAFFGQGTRLTVV.

With respect to this clonotype: The CDR3 ends on some other residue instead of the conserved phenylalanine or tryptophan, so this is likely a read error. The DNA is left out, because the CDR3 cannot be placed on it with certainty; the CDR3 is given as TCRdb lists it. The chain uses TRBV2 and TRBJ2-7; the table's D call TRBD1 went unverified against the DNA. The germline V gene has CDR1 SNHLY and CDR2 FYNNEI. The CDR3 extends over 11 residues, inclusive of both ends. CDR3: CASSVQAGLHL.

Comment on this clonotype: At one of its ends the junction is not consistent with the germline gene, which may arise from a read error. The gene calls are TRBV29-1 and TRBJ1-1; weak D call: TRBD1 (5 bases). Germline V CDR1 and CDR2: SQVTM, ANQGSEA. This CDR3 contains 18 residues. This CDR3 reads CSVEDLDSAGHMNTEASF. CDR3 nucleotides: TGCAGCGTTGAAGATCTTGATTCGGCAGGGCATATGAACACTGAAGCTTCCTTT.

In the case of this clonotype: One base away lies a much larger clone, so this may be a sequencing read error. This chain joins TRBV5-1 and TRBJ2-3; TRBD2 might be the D (6 bases). Looked up from germline, CDR1 is SGHRS and CDR2 is YFSETQ. The CDR3 has 15 residues. CDR3 region: CAGSLEGDRSDTQYF. In nucleotides, the CDR3 is TGCGCCGGCAGCTTGGAGGGCGACAGATCAGATACGCAGTATTTT.

The table lists this clonotype with a few counts. The gene calls are TRBV27 and TRBJ1-2; the match to TRBD1 covers 8 bases. J was trimmed by 2 bases and V by 6 bases; bases with no gene match: 8. The CDR3 extends over 15 amino acids. CDR1 is MNHEY and CDR2 is SMNVEV in the germline V gene (reference sequence). Here the CDR3 reads CASSFRQGSNYGYTF. The CDR3 DNA reads as TGTGCCAGCAGCTTCCGACAGGGGTCCAACTATGGCTACACCTTC.

The rearrangement links TRBV20-1 to TRBJ2-3; D call uncertain. CDR3 size: 13 residues. CDR1 and CDR2 from the germline V gene are DFQATT and SNEGSKA (reference sequence). The CDR3 coding sequence is TGCAATGCCCAAGGGTTTAGCCCAGATACGCAGTATTTT. Protein sequence: CNAQGFSPDTQYF.